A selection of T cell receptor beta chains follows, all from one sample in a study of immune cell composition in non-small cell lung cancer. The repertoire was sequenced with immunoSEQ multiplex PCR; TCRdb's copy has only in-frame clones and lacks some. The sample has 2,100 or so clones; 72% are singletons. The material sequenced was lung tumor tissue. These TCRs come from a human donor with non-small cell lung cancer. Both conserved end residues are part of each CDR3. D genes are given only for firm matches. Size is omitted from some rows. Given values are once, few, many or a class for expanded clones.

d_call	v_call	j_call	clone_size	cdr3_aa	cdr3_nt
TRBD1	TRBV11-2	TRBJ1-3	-	CASSSNRGQSSGNTIYF	TGTGCCAGCAGCTCGAACAGGGGGCAATCCTCTGGAAACACCATATATTTT
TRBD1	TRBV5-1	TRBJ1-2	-	CASRPDRASRGYTF	TGCGCCAGCAGACCGGACAGGGCCTCTAGGGGCTACACCTTC
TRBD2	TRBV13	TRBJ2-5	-	CASSLEAGGPKTQYF	TGTGCCAGCAGCTTAGAAGCGGGGGGGCCGAAGACCCAGTACTTC
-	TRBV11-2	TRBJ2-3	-	CASSMRTDTQYF	TGTGCCAGCAGCATGAGGACAGATACGCAGTATTTT
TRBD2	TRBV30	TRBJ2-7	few	CAWSVNLHGGNSYEQYF	TGTGCCTGGAGTGTAAACCTTCACGGGGGGAATTCCTACGAGCAGTACTTC
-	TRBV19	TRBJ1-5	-	CASSRQPVAGNQPQHF	TGTGCCAGTAGTCGACAGCCCGTGGCGGGCAATCAGCCCCAGCATTTT
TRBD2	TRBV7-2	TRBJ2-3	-	CASSLALAGGTDTQYF	TGTGCCAGCAGCTTAGCACTAGCGGGGGGGACAGATACGCAGTATTTT
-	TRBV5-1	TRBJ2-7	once	CASSLGVSRFEQYF	TGCGCCAGCAGCCTCGGGGTGTCCCGGTTCGAGCAGTACTTC
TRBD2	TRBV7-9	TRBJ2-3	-	CASSPWGREGTDTQYF	TGTGCCAGCAGCCCCTGGGGGCGGGAGGGCACAGATACGCAGTATTTT
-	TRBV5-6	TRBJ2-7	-	CASSPDSSYEQYF	TGTGCCAGCAGCCCGGACAGCTCCTACGAGCAGTACTTC
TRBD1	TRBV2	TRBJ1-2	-	CASRGAGTGSGYTF	TGTGCCAGCAGGGGGGCCGGGACAGGGAGCGGCTACACCTTC
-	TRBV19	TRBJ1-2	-	CASSISFNYGYTF	TGTGCCAGTAGTATATCCTTTAACTATGGCTACACCTTC
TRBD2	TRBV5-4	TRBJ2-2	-	CASSLAALAGTGELFF	TGTGCCAGCAGCTTGGCGGCGCTAGCGGGCACCGGGGAGCTGTTTTTT
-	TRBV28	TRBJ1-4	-	CASSGLGGRGEKLFF	TGTGCCAGCAGTGGTTTGGGGGGGCGCGGTGAAAAACTGTTTTTT
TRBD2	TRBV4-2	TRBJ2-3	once	CASSQGTSGVSTDTQYF	TGTGCCAGCAGCCAAGGGACTAGCGGGGTTAGCACAGATACGCAGTATTTT
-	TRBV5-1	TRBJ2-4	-	CASSLLGAAKNIQYF	TGCGCCAGCAGCTTGTTGGGGGCCGCCAAAAACATTCAGTACTTC
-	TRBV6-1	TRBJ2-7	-	CASRGTGIWEQYF	TGTGCCAGCAGAGGCACCGGGATATGGGAGCAGTACTTC
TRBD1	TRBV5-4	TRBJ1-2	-	CASSPGATGGNGYTF	TGTGCCAGCAGCCCGGGGGCGACAGGGGGGAATGGCTACACCTTC
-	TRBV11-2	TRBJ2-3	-	CASTVGAFVSTDTQYF	TGTGCCAGCACCGTGGGAGCGTTTGTTAGCACAGATACGCAGTATTTT
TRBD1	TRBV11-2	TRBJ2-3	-	CASSLGDRVSTDTQYF	TGTGCCAGCAGCTTAGGGGACAGGGTGTCGACAGATACGCAGTATTTT
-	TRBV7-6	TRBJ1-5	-	CASSPGLRQPQHF	TGTGCCAGCAGCCCGGGACTAAGGCAGCCCCAGCATTTT
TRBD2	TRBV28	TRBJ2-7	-	CASSRPTSGRRSYEQYF	TGTGCCAGCAGCCGCCCTACTAGCGGGAGAAGATCCTACGAGCAGTACTTC